The 5 T cell receptor beta chains below were found in one sample sequenced in a study of tumor-infiltrating lymphocytes in primary liver carcinoma. Starting material of 500 to 600 ng total RNA yielded TCR beta cDNA via a constant-region primer. TCR beta libraries came from three nested multiplex PCR rounds using slightly modified ARM-PCR. With TRBV1-TRBV30 forward primers and a C-beta reverse primer, the first two PCR rounds were run for roughly 10 cycles each. From the multiplex PCR reads, TCRdb called clonotypes with MiXCR, one entry per CDR3 protein. The sample yields 20,000 or so distinct CDR3 sequences, over 65% seen once. Without any cell sorting, about 19-32 mg of bulk tissue yielded co-extracted RNA and DNA. The sequenced sample was liver tumor tissue from sampling region 1. As for subset: tumor region T1, superior pole. These receptors were collected from a man aged 40-55 years with primary liver carcinoma and hepatitis B virus infection.

This clonotype was observed many times. With a much larger clone just one base away, this may be a read error. V and J are TRBV30 and TRBJ1-5, with TRBD1 identical over 7 bases. The CDR3 loop spans 13 amino acids. CDR1 is GTSNPN and CDR2 is SVGIG in the germline V gene (reference sequence). V gave up 5 bases and J gave up 6 bases; unmatched junction bases: 7. The CDR3 region has the DNA TGTGCCTGGGGTAGACAGGGCAGTCAGCCCCAGCATTTT. This sequence encodes CAWGRQGSQPQHF.

This clonotype was seen many times. The V and J genes are TRBV2 and TRBJ1-2; the D is unclear. Germline-derived CDR1 and CDR2 are SNHLY and FYNNEI. V lost 6 bases to trimming and J lost 7 bases, with 18 bases between them. This CDR3 region has 14 residues. Here the CDR3 reads CASRRLVLGFGYTF. As DNA, the CDR3 is TGTGCCAGCAGGAGACTGGTACTGGGGTTTGGCTACACCTTC.

The V call is TRBV29-1, the J call TRBJ2-1, with no clear D. The CDR3 contains 16 residues. V lost 6 bases to trimming and J lost 10 bases, with 28 bases between them. Germline V lookup: CDR1 SQVTM, CDR2 ANQGSEA. The CDR3: CSVATIRAWSRQEQFF. The DNA for the CDR3 is TGCAGCGTCGCTACGATTCGGGCCTGGTCCCGTCAAGAGCAGTTCTTC.

Worth noting for this clonotype: A much larger clone sits a single nucleotide away, making a read error possible. As the CDR3 is not closed by the conserved phenylalanine or tryptophan, this likely results from a read error. The chain recombines TRBV5-1 with TRBJ2-2, with D possibly being TRBD1 or TRBD2 (5 bases each). Germline V gives CDR1 SGHRS, CDR2 YFSETQ. The CDR3 runs to 14 residues. The CDR3 loop reads CASLGEAATRELFS. CDR3 sequence (DNA): TGCGCCAGCTTGGGGGAAGCGGCCACCCGGGAGCTGTTTTCT.

As regards this clonotype: The germline gene is not matched at one end of the junction; a read error may be the cause. The chain employs TRBV28 and TRBJ2-7; D remains unclear. Germline assignment: CDR1 MDHEN and CDR2 SYDVKM. CDR3 length: 14 amino acids. The CDR3 protein is CAGSLFAWNGEQYF. The CDR3 DNA follows: TGTGCCGGCAGTTTATTCGCTTGGAATGGAGAGCAGTACTTC.